This T cell receptor beta chain came from a study of cytotoxic CD8 clonotypes in ibrutinib-treated CLL. General study points: There were differences in sampling times between sustained-remission and progressing patients. Public clonotypes (which were uncommon) either contracted or remained stable on treatment.

For this clone: Its antigen is not known.

This CDR3 contains 16 residues. V lost 6 bases and J lost 2, with 19 bases in between. Germline V lookup: CDR1 SGHTA, CDR2 FQGTGA. Using immunoSEQ multiplex PCR, the repertoire was profiled, and TCRdb retains in-frame clones only, with some absent. This table has about 140,000 clones, 91% appearing once. This chain uses TRBV7-3 with TRBJ2-5; D possibly matches TRBD1 or TRBD2 (5 bases each). The TCR was taken from a human donor with chronic lymphocytic leukemia. The input for sequencing was PBMCs, taken after 12 months of ibrutinib treatment. The CDR3 nucleotides are TGTGCCAGCAGGGACGGAGGTGGGGGTGAGCAAGAGACCCAGTACTTC. As protein: CASRDGGGGEQETQYF.